This T cell receptor beta chain stems from a study of tumor-infiltrating lymphocytes in localized non-small cell lung cancer. Study in general: Some samples were collected after neoadjuvant chemotherapy; smokers, never-smokers and several histologies were included.

Trimming took off 5 bases at V and 4 bases at J, with 17 bases between the two ends. Germline loops: CDR1 MDHEN, CDR2 SYDVKM. This CDR3 region has 16 residues. General study points: TCRbeta sequencing showed higher T cell infiltration in tumors than uninvolved lung.

This clone was counted between two and nine times. Its specificity is not known. The assay was immunoSEQ multiplex PCR, and TCRdb's table has in-frame clones only and misses some. The sample holds some 9,200 clones; about four fifths are singletons and the top ten take 7.5% to 10%. The specimen was uninvolved lung tissue not adjacent to the tumor. The chain recombines TRBV28 with TRBJ1-4; tentatively, D is TRBD1 (5 bases). The sequence derives from a human donor with non-small cell lung cancer. Here the CDR3 reads CASSPNRDRLNEKLFF. CDR3 nucleotides: TGTGCCAGCAGTCCAAATAGAGACAGACTTAATGAAAAACTGTTTTTT. Variable domain in full (rest from reference TRBV28 and TRBJ1-4): DVKVTQSSRYLVKRTGEKVFLECVQDMDHENMFWYRQDPGLGLRLIYFSYDVKMKEKGDIPEGYSVSREKKERFSLILESASTNQTSMYLCASSPNRDRLNEKLFFGSGTQLSVL.